The next 17 T cell receptor beta chains were all read from a single sample in a study of tumor T cells in aggressive B-cell lymphoma. The data were produced by immunoSEQ multiplex PCR, yet TCRdb's version contains in-frame clones alone and is incomplete. The sample lists about 3,200 clones, around 91% occurring once. The specimen sequenced was tumor tissue. The receptors shown here come from an adult with diffuse large B cell lymphoma.

The chain links TRBV7-3 to TRBJ2-2; tentatively, D is TRBD2 (6 bases). The germline gives CDR1 SGHTA, CDR2 FQGTGA. The CDR3 contains 15 residues. V was shortened by 0 bases and J by 6 bases, with 11 bases between the two germline ends. The CDR3 here is CASSLTATRSGELFF. The CDR3 DNA sequence: TGTGCCAGCAGCTTAACGGCGACTAGGTCCGGGGAGCTGTTTTTT.

This chain joins TRBV18 and TRBJ1-5, with D tentatively TRBD1 (6 bases). The V gene lost 5 bases and the J gene lost 2 bases, with 16 bases spanning the gap. There are 16 residues in the CDR3. The germline CDR1 and CDR2 sequences are KGHSH and LQKENI. The CDR3 bases are TGTGCCAGCTCATCACAGGGAGTGGTAGGCAATCAGCCCCAGCATTTT. Amino acids: CASSSQGVVGNQPQHF. Combining the CDR3 with reference TRBV18 and TRBJ1-5 gives the whole variable domain NAGVMQNPRHLVRRRGQEARLRCSPMKGHSHVYWYRQLPEEGLKFMVYLQKENIIDESGMPKERFSAEFPKEGPSILRIQQVVRGDSAAYFCASSSQGVVGNQPQHFGDGTRLSIL.

This clone occurred once. The chain employs TRBV6-1 and TRBJ1-2, with TRBD1 identical over 10 bases. CDR1 and CDR2 from the germline V gene are MNHNS and SASEGT. The CDR3 is 15 amino acids. V lost 5 bases to trimming and J lost 9 bases; unmatched junction nucleotides: 12. The CDR3 region has the DNA TGTGCCAGCAGTCCATACCCCGGGACAGGGGCTAGCTACACCTTC. Translating gives CASSPYPGTGASYTF.

The chain employs TRBV11-3 and TRBJ2-1; 11 bases fit TRBD2. V lost 5 bases and J lost 1; bases outside the gene matches: 4. The CDR3 extends over 16 amino acids. CDR1 SGHNT and CDR2 YENEEA come from the germline V gene. This chain's CDR3 is CASSKGLADSYNEQFF. The CDR3 DNA is TGTGCCAGCAGCAAGGGACTAGCGGATTCCTACAATGAGCAGTTCTTC.

V and J are TRBV4-1 and TRBJ1-2; TRBD1 agrees at 8 bases. The CDR3 is 15 amino acids. The junction had 6 bases not matched to a gene; V was cut back by 4 bases and J by 2 bases. Per germline, CDR1 MGHRA and CDR2 YSYEKL. Here the CDR3 reads CASSPRQGNNYGYTF. The CDR3 nucleotides are TGCGCCAGCAGCCCCCGACAGGGGAACAACTATGGCTACACCTTC.

The V call is TRBV29-1, the J call TRBJ1-1, with no clear D. The germline V and J ends were trimmed by 5 bases and 4 bases, with 14 bases remaining between them. CDR1 is SQVTM, CDR2 ANQGSEA, per germline. CDR3 length equals 13 residues. The CDR3 region is CSVLTGSPTEAFF. The CDR3 nucleotides are TGCAGCGTTCTAACCGGGTCCCCCACTGAAGCTTTCTTT.

This chain uses TRBV6-5 with TRBJ2-7; TRBD1 is a possible D gene (5 bases). Germline V gene data show CDR1 as MNHEY and CDR2 as SVGAGI. Trimming removed 6 bases from V and 0 bases from J, with 9 bases in between. CDR3 length: 13 amino acids. CDR3 in DNA: TGTGCCAGCAGCCCGACAGCCTCCTACGAGCAGTACTTC. This encodes CASSPTASYEQYF.

This clone was found once. This chain uses TRBV5-1 with TRBJ2-3, with D perhaps TRBD1 (5 bases). The germline gives CDR1 SGHRS, CDR2 YFSETQ. The CDR3 spans 14 residues. V was trimmed by 4 bases and J by 2 bases, leaving 11 bases between them. CDR3: CASSKRQHTDTQYF. The CDR3 DNA reads TGCGCCAGCAGCAAACGACAGCACACAGATACGCAGTATTTT.

The V and J genes are TRBV7-2 and TRBJ1-1; D might be TRBD1 (5 bases). V lost 5 bases to trimming and J lost 1 base, with 14 bases between them. Germline V gene data show CDR1 as SGHTA and CDR2 as FQGNSA. This CDR3 contains 15 residues. In DNA form, the CDR3 reads TGTGCCAGCAGCCCTAGGAGGGGCCCGAACACTGAAGCTTTCTTT. Amino acids: CASSPRRGPNTEAFF.

This clone occurred once. J is TRBJ2-6 and V is TRBV11-2, with a weak D call TRBD1 (5 bases). Looked up from germline, CDR1 is SGHAT and CDR2 is FQNNGV. The CDR3 has 16 residues. V was trimmed by 6 bases and J by 2 bases, leaving 14 bases between them. The CDR3 bases are TGTGCCAGCAGTCAGGGTGGGGCCACTGGGGCCAACGTCCTGACTTTC. Its protein product is CASSQGGATGANVLTF.

The chain uses TRBV14 and TRBJ2-7; 15 nucleotides agree with TRBD2. The CDR3 loop spans 18 amino acids. V lost 1 base, J lost 7 bases, and 11 bases stayed unmatched. From germline, CDR1 is SGHDN and CDR2 FVKESK. The CDR3 nucleotides read TGTGCCAGCAGCCAAGTACCGGGACTAGCGGGAGGCCGACGGGAGCAGTACTTC. Translating it yields CASSQVPGLAGGRREQYF. Drawing the rest from reference TRBV14 and TRBJ2-7, the complete variable domain is EAGVTQFPSHSVIEKGQTVTLRCDPISGHDNLYWYRRVMGKEIKFLLHFVKESKQDESGMPNNRFLAERTGGTYSTLKVQPAELEDSGVYFCASSQVPGLAGGRREQYFGPGTRLTVT.

This clone was recorded once. This rearrangement joins TRBV5-1 to TRBJ2-5; D not resolved. The CDR3 runs 15 residues. Trimming removed 0 bases at V and 1 base at J, with 10 bases between. Per germline, CDR1 SGHRS and CDR2 YFSETQ. Written as DNA, the CDR3 is TGCGCCAGCAGCTTGGGGTCCGCAGGCCAAGAGACCCAGTACTTC. It is translated as CASSLGSAGQETQYF.

The rearrangement uses TRBV6-5 and TRBJ2-7; 14 bases are a match to TRBD2. Trimming took 8 bases from V and 3 from J; bases not matched to a gene: 6. Germline V gene lookup returns CDR1 MNHEY and CDR2 SVGAGI. The CDR3 extends over 15 amino acids. DNA of the CDR3: TGTGCCAGCGGCCGGACTAGCGGGGGGATCTACGAGCAGTACTTC. This translates into CASGRTSGGIYEQYF.

The V gene is TRBV18, the J gene TRBJ1-1, with 7 bases matching TRBD1. With V trimmed by 2 bases and J by 0 bases, 0 bases remained unmatched. This CDR3 has 14 amino acids. CDR1 and CDR2 from the germline V gene are KGHSH and LQKENI. The CDR3 reads CASSPGTVNTEAFF. The CDR3 bases are TGTGCCAGCTCACCAGGGACAGTGAACACTGAAGCTTTCTTT.

The rearrangement joins TRBV7-9 to TRBJ1-4; 7 bases align to TRBD1. Germline CDR1 SEHNR, CDR2 FQNEAQ (reference sequence). This CDR3 is 12 amino acids long. Trimming removed 6 bases from V and 12 bases from J; junction bases left unmatched: 7. CDR3 nucleotide sequence: TGTGCCAGCAGGGGACAGCGGCCAGAACTGTTTTTT. As protein: CASRGQRPELFF. The full variable domain, completed using reference TRBV7-9 and TRBJ1-4, is DTGVSQNPRHKITKRGQNVTFRCDPISEHNRLYWYRQTLGQGPEFLTYFQNEAQLEKSRLLSDRFSAERPKGSFSTLEIQRTEQGDSAMYLCASRGQRPELFFGSGTQLSVL.

This chain joins TRBV5-1 and TRBJ1-4; 10 nucleotides line up with TRBD1. CDR1 is SGHRS, CDR2 YFSETQ, per germline. With 2 bases clipped from V and 7 bases from J, the junction kept 8 bases outside the gene matches. The CDR3 contains 16 residues. The CDR3 DNA reads TGCGCCAGCAGCTTAGGGACAGGGGATAGTGGTGAAAAACTGTTTTTT. Protein product: CASSLGTGDSGEKLFF.

V is TRBV7-6 and J is TRBJ2-1; 9 bases are a match to TRBD2. V lost 1 base, J lost 0 bases, and 4 bases stayed unmatched. Germline V gene data show CDR1 as SGHVS and CDR2 as FNYEAQ. The CDR3 totals 17 residues. CDR3 DNA sequence: TGTGCCAGCAGCTTAGAGGGCGGGAGGGCCTCCTACAATGAGCAGTTCTTC. Protein product: CASSLEGGRASYNEQFF.